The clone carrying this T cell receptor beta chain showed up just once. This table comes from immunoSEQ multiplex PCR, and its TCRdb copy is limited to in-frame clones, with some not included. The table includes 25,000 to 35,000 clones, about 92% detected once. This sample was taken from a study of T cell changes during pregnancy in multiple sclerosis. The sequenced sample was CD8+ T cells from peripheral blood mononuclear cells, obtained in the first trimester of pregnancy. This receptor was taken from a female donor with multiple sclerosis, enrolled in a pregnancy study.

In DNA, the CDR3 is TGTGCCAGCAGTGATAGGTTGGAGGGACCCCACGAGCAGTACTTC. Its translation: CASSDRLEGPHEQYF. The chain has TRBV2 and TRBJ2-7, with D perhaps matching TRBD2 (6 bases). The CDR3 covers 15 residues. Germline V CDR1 and CDR2: SNHLY, FYNNEI. V lost 3 bases, J lost 5 bases, and 17 bases lay in between. Full variable domain (outside the CDR3, taken from reference TRBV2 and TRBJ2-7): EPEVTQTPSHQVTQMGQEVILRCVPISNHLYFYWYRQILGQKVEFLVSFYNNEISEKSEIFDDQFSVERPDGSNFTLKIRSTKLEDSAMYFCASSDRLEGPHEQYFGPGTRLTVT.